This section outlines one TCR beta chain sequence together with its context. Its antigen is unidentified. These data are taken from a study of T cells in Graves' hyperthyroidism and ophthalmopathy. The overall study: Peripheral blood collection took place at initial diagnosis, before any treatment.

The V gene lost 5 bases and the J gene lost 3 bases, with 20 bases spanning the gap. Germline CDR1 reads SGHAT; CDR2 reads FQDESV (reference sequence). The CDR3 runs 16 residues. Study outcomes and limitations: In blood, most of the thyroid clonotypes expanded above 0.001 were also present. Patients with ophthalmopathy were separated from those with stable hyperthyroidism by a 13 V-J model.

The source material, RNA transcripts, was used to amplify TCR beta CDR3 regions. HTBI primers were employed in a first-round RT-PCR of the TCR CDR3. One entry per CDR3 protein, called by TCRdb with MiXCR from the multiplex PCR reads. The repertoire includes around 340,000 distinct CDR3 sequences, over 15% of them detected once, and roughly 16% sits in the top ten. The sequence was obtained from a woman in her 40s with Graves' ophthalmopathy. Sequenced sample: blood. The chain has TRBV11-1 and TRBJ2-7; D not resolved. The CDR3 protein is CASSPARPAGRYEQYF. The CDR3 DNA reads TGTGCCAGCAGCCCGGCTAGACCAGCTGGACGCTACGAGCAGTACTTC.